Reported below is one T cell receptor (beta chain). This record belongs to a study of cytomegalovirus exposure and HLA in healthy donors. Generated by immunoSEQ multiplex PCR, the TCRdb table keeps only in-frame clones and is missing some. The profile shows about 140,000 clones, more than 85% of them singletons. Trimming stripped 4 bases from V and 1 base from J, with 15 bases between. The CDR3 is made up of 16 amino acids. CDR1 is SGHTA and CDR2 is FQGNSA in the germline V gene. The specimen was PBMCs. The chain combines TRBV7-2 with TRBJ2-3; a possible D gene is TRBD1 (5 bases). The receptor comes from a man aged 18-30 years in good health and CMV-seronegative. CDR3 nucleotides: TGTGCCAGCAGCTCTGAGGACACCTACCGCACAGATACGCAGTATTTT. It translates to CASSSEDTYRTDTQYF.